These T cell receptor beta chains were read from a single sample in a study of T-cell reconstitution after alpha-beta-depleted transplantation in children. TCRdb processed the PCR reads anew with MiXCR; each CDR3 protein has one entry. The sample yields around 270,000 distinct CDR3 sequences, around 7.1% seen once. Sequenced material: peripheral blood, taken 360 days after TCRalphabeta/CD19-depleted stem cell transplant. These TCRs come from a female patient aged 2 to 10 who had a stem cell transplant for Fanconi anemia, so the T cells may come from the graft donor. Both conserved end residues are part of each CDR3. Fields, in order: J gene, D gene, V gene, clone size, CDR3 DNA, CDR3 protein. D genes are given only for firm matches. Not every row has a clone size; where given, it reads once, few, many or a size class.

J: TRBJ1-1; D: .; V: TRBV19; size: few; DNA: TGTGCCAGTACCACAGGGACCCCTGAAGCTTTCTTT; CDR3: CASTTGTPEAFF
J: TRBJ1-5; D: .; V: TRBV28; size: .; DNA: TGTGCCAGCAGTTTTGCGTTGGGGGGGGGCGAGGATCAGCCCCAGCATTTT; CDR3: CASSFALGGGEDQPQHF
J: TRBJ2-7; D: .; V: TRBV5-8; size: few; DNA: TGTGCCAGCAGCTTCCCGGGACAAGCAAGGCGAGAGCAGTACTTC; CDR3: CASSFPGQARREQYF
J: TRBJ2-1; D: TRBD2; V: TRBV20-1; size: many; DNA: TGCAGTGCTGGACTAGCGGGAGGGTACAATGAGCAGTTCTTC; CDR3: CSAGLAGGYNEQFF
J: TRBJ2-1; D: TRBD1; V: TRBV24-1; size: many; DNA: TGTGCCACCAGTGATTTGCTCCAGGGGGAAGGAGACAATGAGCAGTTCTTC; CDR3: CATSDLLQGEGDNEQFF
J: TRBJ1-2; D: .; V: TRBV20-1; size: many; DNA: TGCAGTGCTCAAGGCAGTGGGGTTGGAGCTAACTATGGCTACACCTTC; CDR3: CSAQGSGVGANYGYTF
J: TRBJ1-1; D: .; V: TRBV20-1; size: few; DNA: TGCAGTGCTAGAGGAGAGCCAGTAGGATGGTACACTGAAGCTTTCTTT; CDR3: CSARGEPVGWYTEAFF
J: TRBJ2-7; D: .; V: TRBV7-2; size: many; DNA: TGTGCCAGCAGCCGAGAATACGAGCAGTACTTC; CDR3: CASSREYEQYF
J: TRBJ1-4; D: .; V: TRBV20-1; size: many; DNA: TGCAGTGCTAGAGTCGAACAGGGTGGAACTAATGAAAAACTGTTTTTT; CDR3: CSARVEQGGTNEKLFF
J: TRBJ2-2; D: .; V: TRBV24-1; size: many; DNA: TGTGCCACCAGTACACGACAGGGAGGCACCGGGGAGCTGTTTTTT; CDR3: CATSTRQGGTGELFF
J: TRBJ2-7; D: .; V: TRBV12-3/TRBV12-4; size: many; DNA: TGTGCCAGCAGTGCTTTCGCCAGGGATCTTGAGCAGTACTTC; CDR3: CASSAFARDLEQYF
J: TRBJ2-5; D: .; V: TRBV7-7; size: many; DNA: TGTGCTAGCAGCTTAGAACGTCAAGGAAAAGAGACCCAGTACTTC; CDR3: CASSLERQGKETQYF
J: TRBJ1-1; D: .; V: TRBV12-3/TRBV12-4; size: .; DNA: TGTACCCGCAGTTTATTTGCTTGGGGAATAACAGGCATATCAAAGGAAGCTTTCTTT; CDR3: CTRSLFAWGITGISKEAFF
J: TRBJ2-2; D: TRBD2; V: TRBV7-3; size: few; DNA: TGTGCCAGCGGCATCAGCGGGGCCGGGGAGCTGTTTTTT; CDR3: CASGISGAGELFF
J: TRBJ1-5; D: .; V: TRBV20-1; size: many; DNA: TGCAGTGCCACCGACAATCAGCCCCAGCATTTT; CDR3: CSATDNQPQHF
J: TRBJ2-7; D: TRBD2; V: TRBV27; size: .; DNA: TGTGCCAGCAGTTTATCAAGTACTAGCGGGAGGTACGAGCAGTACTTC; CDR3: CASSLSSTSGRYEQYF
J: TRBJ2-3; D: .; V: TRBV4-1; size: many; DNA: TGCGCCAGCAGCCACCAGAGCTACACAGATACGCAGTATTTT; CDR3: CASSHQSYTDTQYF
J: TRBJ1-5; D: .; V: TRBV28; size: .; DNA: TGTGCCAGCACAGCCGCAGGGTACATTCAGCCCCAGCATTTT; CDR3: CASTAAGYIQPQHF
J: TRBJ1-1; D: .; V: TRBV20-1; size: few; DNA: TGCAGTGCTAGAGTTCTGGGGCGGTTGAACACTGAAGCTTTCTTT; CDR3: CSARVLGRLNTEAFF
J: TRBJ2-3; D: .; V: TRBV6-1; size: .; DNA: TGTGCCAGCAGACCGAGGGGCGTAGATACGCAGTATTTT; CDR3: CASRPRGVDTQYF
J: TRBJ2-7; D: TRBD1; V: TRBV5-1; size: .; DNA: TGCGCCAGCAGCTTGGCTATAATACCGGGACAGGGCACCTACGAGCAGTACTTC; CDR3: CASSLAIIPGQGTYEQYF
J: TRBJ2-5; D: TRBD1; V: TRBV28; size: .; DNA: TGTGCCAGCACCCCCCTAGGGGGCCGGGAGACCCAGTACTTC; CDR3: CASTPLGGRETQYF
J: TRBJ2-7; D: TRBD2; V: TRBV28; size: many; DNA: TGTGCCAGCAGTGCCCGACTAGCGGGGGCCTCCTACGAGCAGTACTTC; CDR3: CASSARLAGASYEQYF
J: TRBJ2-5; D: .; V: TRBV20-1; size: .; DNA: TGCAGTGGCGTAGACCAAGAGACCCAGTACTTC; CDR3: CSGVDQETQYF
J: TRBJ2-7; D: TRBD1; V: TRBV5-6; size: many; DNA: TGTGCCAGCAGCTTGGGACAGGGCCCAACCGGGGCCTACGAGCAGTACTTC; CDR3: CASSLGQGPTGAYEQYF
J: TRBJ2-5; D: .; V: TRBV6-5; size: many; DNA: TGTGCCAGCAGTTACTCGATCCTAGCTGTTGGGGAGACCCAGTACTTC; CDR3: CASSYSILAVGETQYF
J: TRBJ1-1; D: TRBD1; V: TRBV5-1; size: many; DNA: TGCGCCAGCAGCACCGGGACAGTGAACACTGAAGCTTTCTTT; CDR3: CASSTGTVNTEAFF
J: TRBJ1-1; D: .; V: TRBV19; size: many; DNA: TGTGCCAGTAGTATCACGGCGAACACTGAAGCTTTCTTT; CDR3: CASSITANTEAFF
J: TRBJ2-7; D: .; V: TRBV28; size: many; DNA: TGTGCCAGCAGCTTAGGGGGTAAGGGAGGGGGGAGAAAGCAGTACTTC; CDR3: CASSLGGKGGGRKQYF